The TCR beta chain described here comes from a study of blood T cell repertoires in COVID-19. Looking at the study overall: From the United States, Italy and Spain came samples of acute and convalescent COVID-19.

CDR3 length: 17 residues. The V gene's germline CDR1 is LGHNA and CDR2 YSLEER. V lost 0 bases, J lost 2 bases, and 7 bases stayed unmatched. Per the authors' pipeline: Cell counts per sample came from amplifying reference gene primers. The table came from immunoSEQ multiplex PCR; TCRdb's copy has only in-frame clones and leaves some out. V and J calls and clone size come straight from that table; D and trimming were deduced from the DNA. The sample consists of about 140,000 clones, less than 80% of them appearing once. This clone was seen only a few times. The genes are TRBV4-3 and TRBJ2-1; 7 bases line up with TRBD2. The source of this sequence is a man aged 55 to 70 with acute or convalescent COVID-19. The sequenced sample consisted of peripheral blood. The CDR3 region is CASSQDSPSGTYNEQFF. CDR3 sequence (DNA): TGCGCCAGCAGCCAAGATAGTCCTAGCGGTACCTACAATGAGCAGTTCTTC.